The present entry profiles one T cell receptor (beta chain) with its context. The entry originates in a study of cytomegalovirus exposure and HLA in healthy donors. The CDR3 runs to 15 residues. V lost 5 bases, J lost 4 bases, and 12 bases lay in between. Germline V gene lookup returns CDR1 MNHNY and CDR2 SVGAGI (reference sequence). The PCR employed 60 Vbeta primers together with 13 Jbeta primers. The data were produced by immunoSEQ multiplex PCR, yet TCRdb's version contains in-frame clones alone and is incomplete. This sample has around 120,000 clones, with about 75% found just once. This TCR derives from a man aged 55 to 69 in good health and CMV-seropositive. Sequenced input: PBMCs. The V call is TRBV6-6, the J call TRBJ1-6; D is possibly TRBD1 (5 bases). The CDR3: CASSPLDSYNSPLHF. In DNA form, the CDR3 reads TGTGCCAGCAGTCCCCTTGACAGTTATAATTCACCCCTCCACTTT.